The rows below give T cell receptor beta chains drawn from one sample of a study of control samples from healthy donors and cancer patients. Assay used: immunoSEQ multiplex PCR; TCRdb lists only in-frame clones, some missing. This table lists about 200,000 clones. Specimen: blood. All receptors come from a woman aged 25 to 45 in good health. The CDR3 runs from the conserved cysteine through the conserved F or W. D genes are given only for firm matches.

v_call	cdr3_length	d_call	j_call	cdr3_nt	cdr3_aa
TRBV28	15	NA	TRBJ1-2	TGTGCCAGCAGGCGCCTAGGGAGGACCAACTATGGCTACACCTTC	CASRRLGRTNYGYTF
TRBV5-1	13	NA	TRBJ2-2	TGCGCCAGCAATTGGGGGGACACCGGGGAGCTGTTTTTT	CASNWGDTGELFF
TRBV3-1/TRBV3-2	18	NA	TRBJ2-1	TGTGCCAGCAGCCAAACCGGAGCCTTCTTAGGCTCCTACAATGAGCAGTTCTTC	CASSQTGAFLGSYNEQFF
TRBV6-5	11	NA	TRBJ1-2	TGTGCCAGCAGCTTGGGCTATGGCTACACCTTC	CASSLGYGYTF
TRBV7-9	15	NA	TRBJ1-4	TGTGCCAGCAGCTTCTTGGGGAACACTAATGAAAAACTGTTTTTT	CASSFLGNTNEKLFF
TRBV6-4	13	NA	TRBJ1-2	TGTGCCAGCAGTCCGGTCGCTAACTATGGCTACACCTTC	CASSPVANYGYTF
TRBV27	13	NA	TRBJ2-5	TGTGCCAGCAGAGTAGGGGGGTCGGAGACCCAGTACTTC	CASRVGGSETQYF
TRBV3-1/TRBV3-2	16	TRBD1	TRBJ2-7	TGTGCCAGCAGCTCCCCTCCGGGACAGGGGGCCTACGAGCAGTACTTC	CASSSPPGQGAYEQYF
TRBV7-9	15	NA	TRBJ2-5	TGTGCCAGCAGCGCCCCCGGGGGCCCACAAGAGACCCAGTACTTC	CASSAPGGPQETQYF
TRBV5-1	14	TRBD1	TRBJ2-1	TGCGCCAGCAGCTTGGGACAGGGAACGGATGAGCAGTTCTTC	CASSLGQGTDEQFF
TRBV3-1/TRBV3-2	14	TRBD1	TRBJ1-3	TGTGCCAGCAGCCCCGGACAGGGCGGAAACACCATATATTTT	CASSPGQGGNTIYF
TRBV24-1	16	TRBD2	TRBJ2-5	TGTGCCACCAGTGATTTGGGCCGGGGGGGGCAAGAGACCCAGTACTTC	CATSDLGRGGQETQYF
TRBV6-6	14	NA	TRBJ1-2	TGTGCCAGCAGTTACTGGGTAGGGGACTATGGCTACACCTTC	CASSYWVGDYGYTF
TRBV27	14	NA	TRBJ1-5	TGTGCCAGCAGTTTAAAGGCAGGGGTCCAGCCCCAGCATTTT	CASSLKAGVQPQHF
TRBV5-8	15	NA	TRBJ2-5	TGTGCCAGCAGCCTGGGACTGGAATATCGAGAGACCCAGTACTTC	CASSLGLEYRETQYF
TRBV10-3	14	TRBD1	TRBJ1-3	TGTGCCATCAGTGAACAGGGGGCTGGAAACACCATATATTTT	CAISEQGAGNTIYF
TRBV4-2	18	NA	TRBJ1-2	TGTGCCAGCAGCCAAGAAGAGACGGGCCACTTACCTAACTATGGCTACACCTTC	CASSQEETGHLPNYGYTF
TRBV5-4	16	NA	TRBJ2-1	TGTGCCAGCAGCTTGAGCAGCGGGCCATCCTACAATGAGCAGTTCTTC	CASSLSSGPSYNEQFF
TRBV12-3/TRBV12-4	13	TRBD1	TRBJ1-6	TGTGCCAGCAGTTTAGAACAGGGGTCACCCCTCCACTTT	CASSLEQGSPLHF
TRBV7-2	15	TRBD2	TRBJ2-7	TGTGCCAGCAGCTTAGACGCGGGGGGATCCTACGAGCAGTACTTC	CASSLDAGGSYEQYF
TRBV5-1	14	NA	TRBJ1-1	TGCGCCAGCACCTTGGGGCAGCCGAACACTGAAGCTTTCTTT	CASTLGQPNTEAFF
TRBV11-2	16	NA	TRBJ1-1	TGTGCCAGCAGTCCCAAGAGGTTACAGCTACACACTGAAGCTTTCTTT	CASSPKRLQLHTEAFF
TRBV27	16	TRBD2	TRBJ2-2	TGTGCCAGCAGTTCATTAGCAGCGGGGGGACCCGGGGAGCTGTTTTTT	CASSSLAAGGPGELFF
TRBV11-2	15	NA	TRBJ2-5	TGTGCCAGCAGCTTAGGGGGGGGCGGTTGGGAGACCCAGTACTTC	CASSLGGGGWETQYF